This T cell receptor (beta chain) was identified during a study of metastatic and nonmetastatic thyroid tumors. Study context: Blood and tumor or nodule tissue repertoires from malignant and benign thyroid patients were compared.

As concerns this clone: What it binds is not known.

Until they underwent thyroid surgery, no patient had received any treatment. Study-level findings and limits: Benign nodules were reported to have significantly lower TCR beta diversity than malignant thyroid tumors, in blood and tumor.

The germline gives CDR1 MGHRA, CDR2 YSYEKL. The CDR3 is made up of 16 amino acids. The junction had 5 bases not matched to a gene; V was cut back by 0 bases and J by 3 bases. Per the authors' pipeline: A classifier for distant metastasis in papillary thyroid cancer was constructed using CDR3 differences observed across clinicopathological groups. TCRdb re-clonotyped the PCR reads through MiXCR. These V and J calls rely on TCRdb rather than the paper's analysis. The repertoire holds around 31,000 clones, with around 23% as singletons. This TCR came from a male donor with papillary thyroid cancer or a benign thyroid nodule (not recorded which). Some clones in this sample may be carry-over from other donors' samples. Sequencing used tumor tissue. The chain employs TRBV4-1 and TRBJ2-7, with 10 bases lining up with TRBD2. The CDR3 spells CASSQDPSGGFYEQYF. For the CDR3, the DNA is TGCGCCAGCAGCCAAGACCCTAGCGGGGGCTTCTACGAGCAGTACTTC.